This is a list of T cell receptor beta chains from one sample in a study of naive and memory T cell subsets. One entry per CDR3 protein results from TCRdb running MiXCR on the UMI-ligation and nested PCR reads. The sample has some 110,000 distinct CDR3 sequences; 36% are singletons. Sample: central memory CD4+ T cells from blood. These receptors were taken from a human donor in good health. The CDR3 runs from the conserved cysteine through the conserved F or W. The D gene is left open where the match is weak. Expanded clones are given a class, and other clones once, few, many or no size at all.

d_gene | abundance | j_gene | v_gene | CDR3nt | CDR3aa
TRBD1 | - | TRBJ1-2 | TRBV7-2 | TGTGCCAGCAGCTCCTACCGGGACAGCGGCTACACCTTC | CASSSYRDSGYTF
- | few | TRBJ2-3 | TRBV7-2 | TGTGCCAGCAGCTTAGTCAAGGCAGATACGCAGTATTTT | CASSLVKADTQYF
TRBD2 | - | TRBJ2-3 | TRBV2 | TGTGCCAGCAGTGAAACTAGCGGGAGAGCAGATACGCAGTATTTT | CASSETSGRADTQYF
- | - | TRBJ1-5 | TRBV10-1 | TGCGCCATCGACTCGGGTCCAGGGCCTCATCAGCCCCAGCATTTT | CAIDSGPGPHQPQHF
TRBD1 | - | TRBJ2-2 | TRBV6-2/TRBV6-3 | TGTGCCAGCGGGTGGACAGGGGGCGTCACCGGGGAGCTGTTTTTT | CASGWTGGVTGELFF
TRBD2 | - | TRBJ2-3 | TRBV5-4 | TGTGCCAGCAGTTCCAACCCTAGCGGGAGCACAGATACGCAGTATTTT | CASSSNPSGSTDTQYF
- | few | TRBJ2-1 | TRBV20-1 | TGCAGTGCTAGATTGGGAGGCCCGGAGCAGTTCTTC | CSARLGGPEQFF
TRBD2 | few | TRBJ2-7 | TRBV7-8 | TGTGCCAGCAGCTCCCGTCGACTAGCGGGCCTCTACGAGCAGTACTTC | CASSSRRLAGLYEQYF
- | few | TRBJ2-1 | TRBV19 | TGTGCCAGTAGTACCTCAAGAAGGGGAGAAAGTAAGTTCTTC | CASSTSRRGESKFF
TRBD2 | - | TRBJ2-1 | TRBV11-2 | TGTGCCAGCAGCCCGCCCCTACTAGCGGAATACAATGAGCAGTTCTTC | CASSPPLLAEYNEQFF
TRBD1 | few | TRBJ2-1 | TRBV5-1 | TGCGCCAGCAGCCCCTCCAGGGGGTCCTACAATGAGCAGTTCTTC | CASSPSRGSYNEQFF
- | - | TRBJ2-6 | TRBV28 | TGTGCCAGCAAGGGCTCAAACTCTGGGGCCAACGTCCTGACTTTC | CASKGSNSGANVLTF
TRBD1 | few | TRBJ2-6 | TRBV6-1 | TGTGCCAGCAGGACAGGGGGCTCTGGGGCCAACGTCCTGACTTTC | CASRTGGSGANVLTF
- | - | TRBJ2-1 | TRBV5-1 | TGCGCCAGCAGCGCCGTACAGGGCTACAATGAGCAGTTCTTC | CASSAVQGYNEQFF
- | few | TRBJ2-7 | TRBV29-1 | TGCAGCGCCCTGGGCGGGTACCCCTACGAGCAGTACTTC | CSALGGYPYEQYF
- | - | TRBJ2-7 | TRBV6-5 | TGTGCCAGCAGTTACTCTTTACCCCAGGGGTATGTCGACGAGCAGTACTTC | CASSYSLPQGYVDEQYF
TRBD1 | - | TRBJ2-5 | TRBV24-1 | TGTGCCACCAGTGATCAGGGGACAGGGCAAGAGACCCAGTACTTC | CATSDQGTGQETQYF
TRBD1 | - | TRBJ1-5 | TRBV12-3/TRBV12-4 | TGTGCCAGCAGTTCGGCTGTGACAGGGGTGCGCAATCAGCCCCAGCATTTT | CASSSAVTGVRNQPQHF
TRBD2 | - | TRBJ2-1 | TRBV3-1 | TGTGCCAGCAGCCAAGATTTGAGCGGGAGTAGGAATGAGCAGTTCTTC | CASSQDLSGSRNEQFF
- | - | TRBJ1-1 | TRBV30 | TGTGCCTGGAGTGGAGCGGGGACTGAAGCTTTCTTT | CAWSGAGTEAFF
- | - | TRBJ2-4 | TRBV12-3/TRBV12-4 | TGTGCCAGCAGTTTGTCATTAGCCAAAAACATTCAGTACTTC | CASSLSLAKNIQYF
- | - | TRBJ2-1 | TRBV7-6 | TGTGCCAGCAGCTCTAGCGCTCAAGCGAGGAATGAGCAGTTCTTC | CASSSSAQARNEQFF
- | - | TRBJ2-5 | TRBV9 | TGTGCCAGCAGCTCCGAGCCATACCAAGAGACCCAGTACTTC | CASSSEPYQETQYF
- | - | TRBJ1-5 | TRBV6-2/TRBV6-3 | TGTGCCAGCAGTGGCGACAGGAGAAGCAATCAGCCCCAGCATTTT | CASSGDRRSNQPQHF
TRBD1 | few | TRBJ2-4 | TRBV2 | TGTGCCAGCAAACAGGGGGCACTAGCCAAAAACATTCAGTACTTC | CASKQGALAKNIQYF
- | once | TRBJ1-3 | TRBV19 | TGTGCCAGTACTCCGACGACAGATCCCTCTGGAAACACCATATATTTT | CASTPTTDPSGNTIYF
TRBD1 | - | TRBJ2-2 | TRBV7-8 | TGTGCCAGCAGCCCGAGACAGGGAGCCGGGGAGCTGTTTTTT | CASSPRQGAGELFF
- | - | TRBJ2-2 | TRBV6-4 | TGTGCCAGCAGACCGGGACCGACTACCGGGGAGCTGTTTTTT | CASRPGPTTGELFF
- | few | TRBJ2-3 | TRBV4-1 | TGCGCCAGCAGCCAAGATTCCCACACAGATACGCAGTATTTT | CASSQDSHTDTQYF
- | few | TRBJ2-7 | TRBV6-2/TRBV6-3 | TGTGCCAGCAGTAAATTGGGTTCCCACAACTACGAGCAGTACTTC | CASSKLGSHNYEQYF
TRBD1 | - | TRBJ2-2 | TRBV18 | TGTGCCAGCTCACCGACAGGGGACAACACCGGGGAGCTGTTTTTT | CASSPTGDNTGELFF
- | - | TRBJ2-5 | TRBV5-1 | TGCGCCAGCAGCGGAGTGGGTCAAGAGACCCAGTACTTC | CASSGVGQETQYF
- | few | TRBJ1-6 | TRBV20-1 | TGCAGTGCTAGAGAGGCCGCGACCAACCATTCACCCCTCCACTTT | CSAREAATNHSPLHF
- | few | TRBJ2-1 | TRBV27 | TGTGCCAGCAGTCTCCGGGAGACACCGTACAATGAGCAGTTCTTC | CASSLRETPYNEQFF
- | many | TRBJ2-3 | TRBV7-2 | TGTGCCAGCAGCTTAGACTCGTATACGCAGTATTTT | CASSLDSYTQYF
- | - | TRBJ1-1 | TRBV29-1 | TGCAGCGTGCCCCGGGACACTGGGACACTGAACACTGAAGCTTTCTTT | CSVPRDTGTLNTEAFF
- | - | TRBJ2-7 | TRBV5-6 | TGTGCCAGCAGCCGCTCGCGGCGGGACTACGAGCAGTACTTC | CASSRSRRDYEQYF
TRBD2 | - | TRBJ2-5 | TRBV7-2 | TGTGCCAGCAGCGCCCGGCACACTAGCGGGATCGAGACCCAGTACTTC | CASSARHTSGIETQYF
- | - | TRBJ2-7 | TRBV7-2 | TGTGCCAGCAGCCCCGGAATGGCCAACTACGAGCAGTACTTC | CASSPGMANYEQYF
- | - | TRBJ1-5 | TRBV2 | TGTGCCAGCAAAAGGGAGTCAATTCAGCCCCAGCATTTT | CASKRESIQPQHF
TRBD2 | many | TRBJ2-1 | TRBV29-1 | TGCAGCGTTGAGACCGGGACTAGCGGCTACAATGAGCAGTTCTTC | CSVETGTSGYNEQFF
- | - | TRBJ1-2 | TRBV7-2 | TGTGCCAGCAGCTTATCAGGACAAGATGGCTACACCTTC | CASSLSGQDGYTF
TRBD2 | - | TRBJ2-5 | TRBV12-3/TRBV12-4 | TGTGCCAGCTCATACACTAGCGGGGTCGGGACCCAGTACTTC | CASSYTSGVGTQYF